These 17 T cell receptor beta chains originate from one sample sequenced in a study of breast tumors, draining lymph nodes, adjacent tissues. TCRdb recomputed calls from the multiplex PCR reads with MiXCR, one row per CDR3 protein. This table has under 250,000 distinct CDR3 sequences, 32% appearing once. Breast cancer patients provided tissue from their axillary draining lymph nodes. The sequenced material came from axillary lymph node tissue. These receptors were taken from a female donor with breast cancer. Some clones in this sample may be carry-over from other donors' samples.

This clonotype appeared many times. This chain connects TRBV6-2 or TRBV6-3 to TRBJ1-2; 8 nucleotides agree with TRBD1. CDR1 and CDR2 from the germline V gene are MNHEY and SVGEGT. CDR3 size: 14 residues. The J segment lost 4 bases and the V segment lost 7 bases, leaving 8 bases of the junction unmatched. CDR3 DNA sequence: TGTGCCAGCACCCCTTCGACAGGGGCCTATGGCTACACCTTC. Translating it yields CASTPSTGAYGYTF.

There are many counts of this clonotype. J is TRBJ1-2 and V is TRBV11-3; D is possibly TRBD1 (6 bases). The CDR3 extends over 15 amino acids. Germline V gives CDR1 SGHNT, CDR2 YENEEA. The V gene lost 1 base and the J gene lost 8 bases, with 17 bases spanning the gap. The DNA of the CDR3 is TGTGCCAGCAGCTTAGGAGGGGGGATGACGGGCGGCTACACCTTC. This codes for CASSLGGGMTGGYTF.

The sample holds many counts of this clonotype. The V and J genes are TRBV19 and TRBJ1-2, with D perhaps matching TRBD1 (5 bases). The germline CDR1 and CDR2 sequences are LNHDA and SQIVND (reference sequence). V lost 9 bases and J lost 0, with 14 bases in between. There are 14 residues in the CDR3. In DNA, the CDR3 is TGTGCCAGCCGTGTCGGGACGGCTAACTATGGCTACACCTTC. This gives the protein CASRVGTANYGYTF.

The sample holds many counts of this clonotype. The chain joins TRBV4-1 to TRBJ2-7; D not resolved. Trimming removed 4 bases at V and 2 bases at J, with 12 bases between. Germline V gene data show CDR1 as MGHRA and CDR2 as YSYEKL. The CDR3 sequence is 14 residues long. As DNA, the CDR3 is TGCGCCAGCAGCCTGATTACAGAGACCTACGAGCAGTACTTC. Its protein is CASSLITETYEQYF.

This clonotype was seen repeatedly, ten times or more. This CDR3 reads CSAGGTDKLFF. CDR3 DNA: TGCAGCGCTGGGGGGACGGACAAACTGTTTTTT. The chain links TRBV29-1 to TRBJ1-4, with D possibly TRBD1 on 5 matching bases. CDR3 length equals 11 residues. The V end was cut by 7 bases, the J end by 11 bases, with 14 bases between. From germline, CDR1 is SQVTM and CDR2 ANQGSEA. Supplemented by reference TRBV29-1 and TRBJ1-4, the full variable domain reads SAVISQKPSRDICQRGTSLTIQCQVDSQVTMMFWYRQQPGQSLTLIATANQGSEATYESGFVIDKFPISRPNLTFSTLTVSNMSPEDSSIYLCSAGGTDKLFFGSGTQLSVL.

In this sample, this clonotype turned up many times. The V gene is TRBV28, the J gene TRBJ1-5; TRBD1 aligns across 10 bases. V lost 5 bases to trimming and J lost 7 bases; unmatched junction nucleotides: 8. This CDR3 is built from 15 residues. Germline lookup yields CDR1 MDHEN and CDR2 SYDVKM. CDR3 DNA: TGTGCCAGCAGTCCGACAGGGGGCTTCGGCCAGCCCCAGCATTTT. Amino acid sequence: CASSPTGGFGQPQHF.

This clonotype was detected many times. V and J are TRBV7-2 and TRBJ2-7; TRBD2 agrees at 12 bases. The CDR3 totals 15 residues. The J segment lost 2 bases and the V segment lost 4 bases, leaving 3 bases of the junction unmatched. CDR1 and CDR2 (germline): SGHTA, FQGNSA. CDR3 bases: TGTGCCAGCAGCTCCAGGACTAGCGGGGCCTACGAGCAGTACTTC. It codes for CASSSRTSGAYEQYF.

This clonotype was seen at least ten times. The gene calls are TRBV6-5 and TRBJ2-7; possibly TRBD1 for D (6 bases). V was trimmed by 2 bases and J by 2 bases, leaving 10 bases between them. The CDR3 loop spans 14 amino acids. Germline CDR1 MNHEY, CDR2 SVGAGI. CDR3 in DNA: TGTGCCAGCAGTTACCGCCCAGGGGCCTACGAGCAGTACTTC. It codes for CASSYRPGAYEQYF.

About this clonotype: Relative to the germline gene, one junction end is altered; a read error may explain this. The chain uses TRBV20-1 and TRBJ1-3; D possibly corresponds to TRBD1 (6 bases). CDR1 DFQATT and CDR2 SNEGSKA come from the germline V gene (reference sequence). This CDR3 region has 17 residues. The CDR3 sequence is CSTRKGGGRASGNTIYF. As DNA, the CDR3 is TGCAGTACTAGAAAGGGGGGGGGCCGAGCCTCTGGAAACACCATATATTTT.

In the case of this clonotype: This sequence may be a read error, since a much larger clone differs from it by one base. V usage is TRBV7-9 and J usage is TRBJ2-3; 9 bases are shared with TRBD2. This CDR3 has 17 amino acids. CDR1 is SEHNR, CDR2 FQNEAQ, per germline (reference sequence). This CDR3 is CASSSPRIAGETDPQYF. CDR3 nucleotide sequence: TGTGCCAGCAGCTCCCCACGCATAGCGGGAGAAACAGATCCGCAGTATTTT.

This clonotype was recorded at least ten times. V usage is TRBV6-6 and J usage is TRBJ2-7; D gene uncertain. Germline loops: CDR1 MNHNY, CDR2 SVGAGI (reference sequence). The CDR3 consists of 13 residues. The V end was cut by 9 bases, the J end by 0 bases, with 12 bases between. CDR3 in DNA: TGTGCCAGTTCGGACGGAAACTCCTACGAGCAGTACTTC. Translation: CASSDGNSYEQYF.

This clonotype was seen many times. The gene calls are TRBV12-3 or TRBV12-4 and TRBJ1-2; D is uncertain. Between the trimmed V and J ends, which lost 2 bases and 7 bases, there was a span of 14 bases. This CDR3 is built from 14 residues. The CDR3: CASSLKGPGSGYTF. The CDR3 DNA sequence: TGTGCCAGCAGTTTAAAGGGCCCGGGGTCTGGCTACACCTTC.

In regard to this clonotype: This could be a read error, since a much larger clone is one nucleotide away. The CDR3 DNA sequence: TGTGCCAGCAGCTTTGGGACTAGCGCTTACAGTGAGCAGTTCTTC. This translates into CASSFGTSAYSEQFF. This sequence joins TRBV7-3 and TRBJ2-1, with 10 bases matching TRBD2. The CDR3 spans 15 residues. Per the germline V gene, CDR1 is SGHTA and CDR2 is FQGTGA.

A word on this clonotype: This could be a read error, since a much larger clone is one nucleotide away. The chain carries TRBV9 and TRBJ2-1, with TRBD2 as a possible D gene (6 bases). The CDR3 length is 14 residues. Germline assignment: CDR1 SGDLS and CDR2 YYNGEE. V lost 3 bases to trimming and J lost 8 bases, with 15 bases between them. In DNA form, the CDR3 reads TGTGCCAGCAGCGCAATCGGGACTTCCGATGAGCAGTTCTTC. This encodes CASSAIGTSDEQFF.

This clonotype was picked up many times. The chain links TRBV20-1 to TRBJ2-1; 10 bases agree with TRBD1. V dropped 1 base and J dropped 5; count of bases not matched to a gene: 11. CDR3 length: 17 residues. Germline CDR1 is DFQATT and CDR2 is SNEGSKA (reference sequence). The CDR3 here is CSARGSQTGGLDNEQFF. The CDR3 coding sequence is TGCAGTGCTAGAGGTAGCCAGACAGGGGGCTTGGACAATGAGCAGTTCTTC.

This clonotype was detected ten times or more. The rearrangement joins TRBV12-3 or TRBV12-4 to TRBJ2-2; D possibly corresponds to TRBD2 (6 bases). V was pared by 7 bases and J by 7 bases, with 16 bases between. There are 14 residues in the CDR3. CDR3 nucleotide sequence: TGTGCCAGCACTCCGCGGAGGGTTTACGGGGAGCTGTTTTTT. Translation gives CASTPRRVYGELFF.

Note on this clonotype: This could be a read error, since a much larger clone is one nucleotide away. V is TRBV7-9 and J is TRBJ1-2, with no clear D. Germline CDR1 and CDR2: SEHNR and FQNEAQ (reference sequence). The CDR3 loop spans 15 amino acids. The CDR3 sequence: CASRPGSSRGGGYPF. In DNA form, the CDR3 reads TGTGCCAGCCGACCGGGATCCTCCCGGGGAGGAGGCTACCCCTTC.